Below, 10 T cell receptor beta chains from the same sample are listed, as sequenced in a study of T cell clusters in autoimmune cytopenias. One tube held mixed TRB-A and TRB-B primer pools for touch-down PCR. No DNA is given; TCRdb re-called the multiplex PCR reads and lists each CDR3 protein once. Its clone listing holds thousands of distinct CDR3 sequences. TRB amplification used approximately 250 ng of peripheral blood genomic DNA. The sequenced sample was peripheral blood. Receptor source: a human donor with an autoimmune cytopenia or autoimmune hepatitis (not recorded which).

The V call is TRBV24-1, the J call TRBJ2-7; TCRdb lists TRBD1, though no DNA is available to test this call. Germline V lookup: CDR1 KGHDR, CDR2 SFDVKD. The CDR3 consists of 15 residues. The chain's CDR3 is CATSDPGQAAGEQYF.

The chain carries TRBV30 and TRBJ2-6; TCRdb gives TRBD1 as the D gene, but with no DNA this cannot be confirmed. Germline V gene data show CDR1 as GTSNPN and CDR2 as SVGIG (reference sequence). The CDR3 runs to 18 residues. The CDR3 sequence: CAWSPLTGGSSGANVLTF.

CDR3: CASSRTESNYGYTF. V usage is TRBV27 and J usage is TRBJ1-2; as DNA is missing, the TRBD1 call by TCRdb cannot be tested. The CDR3 runs to 14 residues. Looked up from germline, CDR1 is MNHEY and CDR2 is SMNVEV (reference sequence).

The chain recombines TRBV27 with TRBJ1-5; the TCRdb D gene call, TRBD1, has no DNA to confirm it. This CDR3 has 13 residues. CDR1 is MNHEY, CDR2 SMNVEV, per germline (reference sequence). The CDR3 loop reads CASSFAGSQPQHF.

V gene TRBV30 combines with J gene TRBJ2-5; the TRBD2 assignment by TCRdb is unverifiable without DNA. Germline loops: CDR1 GTSNPN, CDR2 SVGIG (reference sequence). The CDR3 totals 14 residues. CDR3 loop: CAWSVTAGGETQYF.

The chain combines TRBV18 with TRBJ2-5; TCRdb selects TRBD1, and the lack of DNA leaves this call unchecked. The CDR3 covers 15 residues. Germline assignment: CDR1 KGHSH and CDR2 LQKENI. The CDR3 here is CASSPGRTVQETQYF.

The genes are TRBV27 and TRBJ2-4. The CDR3 has 16 amino acids. The germline V gene has CDR1 MNHEY and CDR2 SMNVEV (reference sequence). The CDR3 sequence is CASSFIGGLAKNIQYF.

This clonotype is identified as medium-sized (0.01 to 0.1%) from frequency. The chain carries TRBV12-3 or TRBV12-4 and TRBJ1-2; checking the TCRdb D call of TRBD1 is not possible without DNA. CDR3 length: 15 residues. CDR3: CASSLWDRENYGYTF.

This chain connects TRBV7-3 to TRBJ1-6; TCRdb gives TRBD1 as the D gene, but with no DNA this cannot be confirmed. This CDR3 is built from 15 residues. CDR1 and CDR2 (germline): SGHTA, FQGTGA. The CDR3 spells CASSFGPGRNSPLHF.

The V call is TRBV30, the J call TRBJ2-6. Looked up from germline, CDR1 is GTSNPN and CDR2 is SVGIG (reference sequence). This CDR3 is 13 amino acids long. The CDR3 loop reads CAWSVTGANVLTF.